This T cell receptor (beta chain) was profiled in a study of shared clonotypes between healthy human individuals. General study points: Across a handful of donors, naive CD4 shared around 5.4%, naive CD8 around 3.5%, memory CD4 about 2.4%, memory CD8 around 0.36%. The sampled material consisted only of blood, and tissue repertoires are likely to differ.

Per the germline V gene, CDR1 is MGHDK and CDR2 is SYGVNS. The CDR3 extends over 14 amino acids. The V gene end was trimmed by 5 bases and the J gene end by 5 bases; junction bases not matched to a gene: 6. The assay was immunoSEQ multiplex PCR, and TCRdb's table has in-frame clones only and misses some. This sample has about 2.5 million clones, with roughly 90% found just once. Negatively enriched CD4+ T cells were divided by CD45RA into naive and memory. Regarding this clone: Its antigen remains unidentified.

This clonotype was obtained from a man aged 18-30 years in good health. Some clones in this sample may be carry-over from other donors' samples. The source material was naive CD4+ T cells from PBMCs. Subset in this sample: CD45RA+ positively selected. The V gene is TRBV25-1, the J gene TRBJ2-7, with 10 bases identical to TRBD1. In DNA form, the CDR3 reads TGTGCCAGCAGTCTAGGGACAGGGGATAACGAGCAGTACTTC. Translating gives CASSLGTGDNEQYF.